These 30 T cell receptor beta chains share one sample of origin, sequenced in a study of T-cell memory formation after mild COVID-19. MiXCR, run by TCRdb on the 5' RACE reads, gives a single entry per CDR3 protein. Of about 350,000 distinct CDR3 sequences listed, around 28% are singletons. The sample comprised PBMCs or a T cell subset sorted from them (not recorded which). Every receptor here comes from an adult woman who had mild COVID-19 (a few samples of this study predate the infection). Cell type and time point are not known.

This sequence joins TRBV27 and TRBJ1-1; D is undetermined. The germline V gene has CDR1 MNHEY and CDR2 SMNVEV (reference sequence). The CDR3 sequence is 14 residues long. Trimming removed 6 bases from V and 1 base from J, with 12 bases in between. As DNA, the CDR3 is TGTGCCAGCAGAACGATGACGGAGAACACTGAAGCTTTCTTT. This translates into CASRTMTENTEAFF.

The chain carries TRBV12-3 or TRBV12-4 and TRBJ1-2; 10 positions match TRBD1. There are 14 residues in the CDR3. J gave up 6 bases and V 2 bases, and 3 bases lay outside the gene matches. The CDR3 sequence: CASSLRGTGDGYTF. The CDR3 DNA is TGTGCCAGCAGTTTAAGGGGGACAGGGGATGGCTACACCTTC.

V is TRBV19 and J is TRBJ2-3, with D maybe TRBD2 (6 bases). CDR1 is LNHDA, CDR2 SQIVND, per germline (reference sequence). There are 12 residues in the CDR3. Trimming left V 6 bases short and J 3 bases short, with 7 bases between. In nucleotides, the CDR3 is TGTGCCAGTAGGGGGGGTACAGATACGCAGTATTTT. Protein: CASRGGTDTQYF.

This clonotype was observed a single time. In DNA, the CDR3 is TGCAGTGCTAGACAGGGACCTGGGGCCAACGTCCTGACTTTC. It yields the protein CSARQGPGANVLTF. This rearrangement joins TRBV20-1 to TRBJ2-6, with D perhaps being TRBD1 or TRBD2 (5 bases each). Germline CDR1 DFQATT, CDR2 SNEGSKA (reference sequence). The CDR3 runs to 14 residues. The V end was cut by 2 bases, the J end by 2 bases, with 7 bases between.

CDR3 protein: CASSLPLDSSLAANVLTF. In nucleotides, the CDR3 is TGTGCCAGCAGCTTACCCTTGGACAGCTCGCTGGCGGCCAACGTCCTGACTTTC. This chain uses TRBV7-9 with TRBJ2-6; D is perhaps TRBD1 (6 bases). The CDR3 sequence is 18 residues long. Germline V lookup: CDR1 SEHNR, CDR2 FQNEAQ (reference sequence). V was shortened by 2 bases and J by 6 bases, with 20 bases between the two germline ends. The full variable domain, rest sourced from reference TRBV7-9 and TRBJ2-6, is DTGVSQNPRHKITKRGQNVTFRCDPISEHNRLYWYRQTLGQGPEFLTYFQNEAQLEKSRLLSDRFSAERPKGSFSTLEIQRTEQGDSAMYLCASSLPLDSSLAANVLTFGAGSRLTVL.

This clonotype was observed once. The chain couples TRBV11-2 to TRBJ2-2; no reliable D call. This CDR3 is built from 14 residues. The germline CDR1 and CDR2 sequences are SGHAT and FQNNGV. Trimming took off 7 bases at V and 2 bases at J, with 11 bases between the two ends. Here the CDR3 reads CASTPWLNTGELFF. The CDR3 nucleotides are TGTGCCAGCACGCCGTGGCTTAACACCGGGGAGCTGTTTTTT.

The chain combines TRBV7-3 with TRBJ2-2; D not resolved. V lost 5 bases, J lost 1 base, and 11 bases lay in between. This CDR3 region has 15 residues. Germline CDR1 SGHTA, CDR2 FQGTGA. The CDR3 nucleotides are TGTGCCAGCAGCCCCGGGTTGGGGAACACCGGGGAGCTGTTTTTT. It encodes CASSPGLGNTGELFF.

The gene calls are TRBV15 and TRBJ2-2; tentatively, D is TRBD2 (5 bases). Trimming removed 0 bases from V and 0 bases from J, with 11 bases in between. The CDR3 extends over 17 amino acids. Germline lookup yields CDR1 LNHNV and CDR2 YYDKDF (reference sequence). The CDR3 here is CATSRDYGETNTGELFF. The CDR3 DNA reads TGTGCCACCAGCAGAGATTACGGGGAAACGAACACCGGGGAGCTGTTTTTT.

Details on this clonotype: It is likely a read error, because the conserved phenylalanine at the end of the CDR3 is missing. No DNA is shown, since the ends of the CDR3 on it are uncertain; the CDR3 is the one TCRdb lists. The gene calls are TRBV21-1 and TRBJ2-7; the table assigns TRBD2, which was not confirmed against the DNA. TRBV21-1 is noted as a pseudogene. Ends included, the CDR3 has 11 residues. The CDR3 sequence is CASSKAQGDTR.

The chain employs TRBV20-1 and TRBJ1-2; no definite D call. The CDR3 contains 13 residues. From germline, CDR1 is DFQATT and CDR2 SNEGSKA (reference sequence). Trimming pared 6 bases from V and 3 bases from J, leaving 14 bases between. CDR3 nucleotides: TGCAGTGCCAGGAAGGAGGTGGACTATGGCTACACCTTC. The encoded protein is CSARKEVDYGYTF.

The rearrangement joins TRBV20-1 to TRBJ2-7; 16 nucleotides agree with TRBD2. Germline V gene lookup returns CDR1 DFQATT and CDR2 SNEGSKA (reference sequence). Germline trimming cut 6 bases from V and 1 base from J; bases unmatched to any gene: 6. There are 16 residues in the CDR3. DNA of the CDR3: TGCAGTGCAACCGGGACTAGCGGGAGGGGGTCCTACGAGCAGTACTTC. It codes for CSATGTSGRGSYEQYF.

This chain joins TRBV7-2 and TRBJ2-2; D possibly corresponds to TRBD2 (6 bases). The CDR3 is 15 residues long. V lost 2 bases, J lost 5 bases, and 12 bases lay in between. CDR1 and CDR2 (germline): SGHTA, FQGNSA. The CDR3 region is CASSLRRDGTGELFF. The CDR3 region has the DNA TGTGCCAGCAGCTTAAGGCGGGATGGAACCGGGGAGCTGTTTTTT.

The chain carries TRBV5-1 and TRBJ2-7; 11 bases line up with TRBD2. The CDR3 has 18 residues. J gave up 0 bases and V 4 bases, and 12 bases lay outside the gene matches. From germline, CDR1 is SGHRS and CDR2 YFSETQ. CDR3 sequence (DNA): TGCGCCAGCAGCCCAGTAACCTTTAGCGGGAGGGCCTCCTACGAGCAGTACTTC. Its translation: CASSPVTFSGRASYEQYF. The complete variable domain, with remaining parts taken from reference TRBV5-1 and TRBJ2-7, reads KAGVTQTPRYLIKTRGQQVTLSCSPISGHRSVSWYQQTPGQGLQFLFEYFSETQRNKGNFPGRFSGRQFSNSRSEMNVSTLELGDSALYLCASSPVTFSGRASYEQYFGPGTRLTVT.

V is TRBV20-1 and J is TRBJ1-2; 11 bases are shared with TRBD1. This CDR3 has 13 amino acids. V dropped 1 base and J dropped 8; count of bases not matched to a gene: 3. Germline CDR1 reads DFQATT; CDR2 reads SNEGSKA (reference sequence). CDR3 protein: CSARGTGGLGYTF. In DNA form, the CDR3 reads TGCAGTGCTAGAGGGACAGGGGGCTTGGGCTACACCTTC.

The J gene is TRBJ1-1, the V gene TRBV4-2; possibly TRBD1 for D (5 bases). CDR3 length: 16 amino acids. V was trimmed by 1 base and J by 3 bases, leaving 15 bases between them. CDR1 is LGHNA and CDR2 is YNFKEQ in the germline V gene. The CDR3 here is CASSQGPSGQDTEAFF. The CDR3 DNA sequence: TGTGCCAGCAGCCAAGGGCCGTCCGGACAAGACACTGAAGCTTTCTTT.

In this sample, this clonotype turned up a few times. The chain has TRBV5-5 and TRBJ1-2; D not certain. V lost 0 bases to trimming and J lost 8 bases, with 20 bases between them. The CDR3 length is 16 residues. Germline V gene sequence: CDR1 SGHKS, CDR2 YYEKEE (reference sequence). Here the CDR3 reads CASSLGAAGPLLGYTF. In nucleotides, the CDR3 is TGTGCCAGCAGCTTGGGGGCGGCAGGTCCCCTTCTCGGCTACACCTTC.

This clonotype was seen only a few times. This CDR3 is CASSEQLPQQYF. For the CDR3, the DNA is TGTGCCAGCAGTGAACAGCTACCCCAGCAGTACTTC. The genes are TRBV2 and TRBJ2-7; D not certain. This CDR3 region has 12 residues. V lost 2 bases, J lost 8 bases, and 10 bases lay in between. CDR1 and CDR2 (germline): SNHLY, FYNNEI.

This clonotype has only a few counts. The CDR3 is CASSPGQLGYNEQFF. The CDR3 region has the DNA TGTGCCAGCAGCCCGGGACAGTTGGGCTACAATGAGCAGTTCTTC. J is TRBJ2-1 and V is TRBV5-5, with 7 bases that match TRBD1. CDR3 length: 15 residues. V shed 4 bases and J 3 bases; nucleotides not matched to a gene: 7. Per the germline V gene, CDR1 is SGHKS and CDR2 is YYEKEE (reference sequence).

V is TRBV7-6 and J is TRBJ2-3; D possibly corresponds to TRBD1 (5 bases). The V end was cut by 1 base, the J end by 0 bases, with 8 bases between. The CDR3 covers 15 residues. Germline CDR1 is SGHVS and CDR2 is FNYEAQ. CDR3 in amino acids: CASSLEQESTDTQYF. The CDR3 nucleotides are TGTGCCAGCAGCTTAGAACAGGAGAGCACAGATACGCAGTATTTT.

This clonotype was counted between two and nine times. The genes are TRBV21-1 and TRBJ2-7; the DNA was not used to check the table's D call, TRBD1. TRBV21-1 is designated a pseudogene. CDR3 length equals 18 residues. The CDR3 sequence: CASSKVTLQGRRSYEQYF. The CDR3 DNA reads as TGTGCCAGCAGCAAAGTGACTTTACAGGGCCGGAGATCCTACGAGCAGTACTTC.

In nucleotides, the CDR3 is TGCAGCGTTGAGTACAGGGGCCTTGAAGCTTTCTTT. Residues: CSVEYRGLEAFF. V usage is TRBV29-1 and J usage is TRBJ1-1; TRBD1 aligns across 7 bases. V shed 3 bases and J 7 bases; nucleotides not matched to a gene: 5. This CDR3 has 12 amino acids. The germline V gene encodes CDR1 SQVTM and CDR2 ANQGSEA.

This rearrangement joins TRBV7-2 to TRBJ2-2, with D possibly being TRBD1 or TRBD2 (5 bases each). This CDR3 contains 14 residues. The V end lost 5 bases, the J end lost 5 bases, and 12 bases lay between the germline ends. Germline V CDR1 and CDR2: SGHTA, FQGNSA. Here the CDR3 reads CASSLEGITGELFF. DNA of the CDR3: TGTGCCAGCAGCCTAGAGGGGATAACCGGGGAGCTGTTTTTT.

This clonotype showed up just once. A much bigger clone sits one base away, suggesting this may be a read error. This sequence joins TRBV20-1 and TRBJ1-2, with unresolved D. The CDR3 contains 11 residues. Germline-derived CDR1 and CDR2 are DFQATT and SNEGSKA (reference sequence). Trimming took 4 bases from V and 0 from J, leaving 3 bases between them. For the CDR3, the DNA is TGCAGTGCTACAGCTAACTATGGCTACACCTTC. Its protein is CSATANYGYTF.

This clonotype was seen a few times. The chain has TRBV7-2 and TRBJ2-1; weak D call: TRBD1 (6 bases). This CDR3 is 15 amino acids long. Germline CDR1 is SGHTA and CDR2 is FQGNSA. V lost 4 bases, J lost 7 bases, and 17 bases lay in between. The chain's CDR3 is CASSYPGHPGNEQFF. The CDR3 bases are TGTGCCAGCAGCTACCCGGGACACCCTGGGAATGAGCAGTTCTTC.

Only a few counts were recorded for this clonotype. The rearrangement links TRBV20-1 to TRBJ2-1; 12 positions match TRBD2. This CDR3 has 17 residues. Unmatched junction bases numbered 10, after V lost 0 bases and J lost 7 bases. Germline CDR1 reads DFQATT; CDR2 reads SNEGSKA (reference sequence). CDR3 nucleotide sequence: TGCAGTGCTAGAGATCTTGTAGGACTAGCGGGATTTAATGAGCAGTTCTTC. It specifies CSARDLVGLAGFNEQFF.

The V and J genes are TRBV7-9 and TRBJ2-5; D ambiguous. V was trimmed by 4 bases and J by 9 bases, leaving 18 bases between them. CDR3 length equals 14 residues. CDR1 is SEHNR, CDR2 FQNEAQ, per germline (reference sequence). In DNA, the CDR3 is TGTGCCAGCAGCTATCCGCGCGTCGAGAGTCCCCAGTACTTC. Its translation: CASSYPRVESPQYF. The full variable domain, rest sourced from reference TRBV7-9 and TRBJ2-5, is DTGVSQNPRHKITKRGQNVTFRCDPISEHNRLYWYRQTLGQGPEFLTYFQNEAQLEKSRLLSDRFSAERPKGSFSTLEIQRTEQGDSAMYLCASSYPRVESPQYFGPGTRLLVL.

The CDR3 DNA is TGCGCCAGCAGCTTGCAGGGAGGATCAGATACGCAGTATTTT. Protein sequence: CASSLQGGSDTQYF. This chain connects TRBV5-1 to TRBJ2-3; tentative D call: TRBD2 (6 bases). Trimming removed 1 base from V and 4 bases from J, with 10 bases in between. The length of the CDR3 is 14 residues. Germline CDR1 reads SGHRS; CDR2 reads YFSETQ.

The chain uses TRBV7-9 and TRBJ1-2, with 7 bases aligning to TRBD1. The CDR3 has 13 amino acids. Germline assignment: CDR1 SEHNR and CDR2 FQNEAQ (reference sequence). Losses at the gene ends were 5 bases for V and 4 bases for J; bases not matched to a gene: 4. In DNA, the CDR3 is TGTGCCAGCAGCCCTCACAGGGGCTATGGCTACACCTTC. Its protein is CASSPHRGYGYTF.

The CDR3 DNA follows: TGTGCCAGCAGCCAAGATGGGACCCGGACTAGCGGCGGGGAGCTGTTTTTT. Amino acids: CASSQDGTRTSGGELFF. The J gene is TRBJ2-2, the V gene TRBV3-1, with 10 bases that match TRBD2. CDR3 length: 17 amino acids. The J segment lost 7 bases and the V segment lost 0 bases, leaving 8 bases of the junction unmatched. Germline V gives CDR1 LGHDT, CDR2 YNNKEL (reference sequence).

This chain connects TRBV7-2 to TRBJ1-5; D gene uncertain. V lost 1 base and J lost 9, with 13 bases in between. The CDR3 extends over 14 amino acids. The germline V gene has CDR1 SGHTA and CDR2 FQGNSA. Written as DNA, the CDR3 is TGTGCCAGCAGCTTAGTAAGCCTATTTATGCCCCAGCATTTT. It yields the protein CASSLVSLFMPQHF.